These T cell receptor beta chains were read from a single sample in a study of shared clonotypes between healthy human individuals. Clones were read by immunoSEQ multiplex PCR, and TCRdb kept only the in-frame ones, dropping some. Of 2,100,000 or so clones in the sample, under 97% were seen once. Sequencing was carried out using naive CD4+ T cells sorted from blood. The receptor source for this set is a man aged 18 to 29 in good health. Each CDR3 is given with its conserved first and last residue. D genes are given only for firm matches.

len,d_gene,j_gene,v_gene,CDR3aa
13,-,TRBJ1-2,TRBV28,CASSLEVGYGYTF
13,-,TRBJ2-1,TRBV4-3,CASSQEFSGEQFF
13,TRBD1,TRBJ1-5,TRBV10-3,CATWTGSNQPQHF
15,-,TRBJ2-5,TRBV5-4,CASSFTGEWEETQYF
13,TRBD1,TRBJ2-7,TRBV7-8,CASSADRGLEQYF
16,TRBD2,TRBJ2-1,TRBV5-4,CASSPTSGRAHNEQFF
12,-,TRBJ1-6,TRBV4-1,CASSQQHSPLHF
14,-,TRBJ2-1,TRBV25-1,CASSGLATYNEQFF
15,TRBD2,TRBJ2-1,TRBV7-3,CASSSGSSGHNEQFF
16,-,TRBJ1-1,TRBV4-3,CASSQDGEGIRAEAFF
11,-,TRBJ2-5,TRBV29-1,CSVGQQETQYF
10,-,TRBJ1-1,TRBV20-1,CSARGTEAFF
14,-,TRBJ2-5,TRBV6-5,CASSYSWTQETQYF
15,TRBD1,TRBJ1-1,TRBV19,CASNGTESMNTEAFF
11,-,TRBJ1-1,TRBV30,CAWTASIEAFF
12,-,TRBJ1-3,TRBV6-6,CATSLYTNTIYF
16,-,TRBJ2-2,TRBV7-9,CASSRSGPQGAGELFF
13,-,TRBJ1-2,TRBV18,CASSPGSNYGYTF
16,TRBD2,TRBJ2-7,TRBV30,CAWSVTSGGRGYEQYF
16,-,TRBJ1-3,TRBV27,CASSPGWVGSGNTIYF
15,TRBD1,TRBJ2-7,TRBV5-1,CASSPGGAGSVEQYF
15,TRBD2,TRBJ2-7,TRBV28,CASSSSGGAVYEQYF
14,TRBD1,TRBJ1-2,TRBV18,CASSPSGTDYGYTF
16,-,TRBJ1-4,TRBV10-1,CASSDPFLPVNEKLFF
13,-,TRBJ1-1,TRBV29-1,CSVGRISLVEAFF
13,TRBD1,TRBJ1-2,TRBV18,CASSPITGVGYTF
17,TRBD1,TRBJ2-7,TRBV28,CASSPPLWTGVSYEQYF
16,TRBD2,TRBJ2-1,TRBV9,CASSPRLAGDYNEQFF
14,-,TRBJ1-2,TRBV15,CATSREKVTAGYTF
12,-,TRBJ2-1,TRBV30,CAWGTLIREQFF
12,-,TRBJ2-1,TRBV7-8,CASSLGETEQFF
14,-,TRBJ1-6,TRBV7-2,CASSARSYNSPLHF
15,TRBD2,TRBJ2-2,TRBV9,CASSPRLANTGELFF
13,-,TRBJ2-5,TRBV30,CAWSVRLQETQYF
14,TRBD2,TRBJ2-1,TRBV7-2,CASSLRGGRYEQFF
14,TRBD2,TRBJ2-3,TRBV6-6,CASHSGRSTDTQYF
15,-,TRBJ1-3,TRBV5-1,CASSLGSSSGNTIYF
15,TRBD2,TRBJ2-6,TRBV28,CASSFGRTGANVLTF
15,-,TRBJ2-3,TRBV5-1,CASSRTSPNTDTQYF